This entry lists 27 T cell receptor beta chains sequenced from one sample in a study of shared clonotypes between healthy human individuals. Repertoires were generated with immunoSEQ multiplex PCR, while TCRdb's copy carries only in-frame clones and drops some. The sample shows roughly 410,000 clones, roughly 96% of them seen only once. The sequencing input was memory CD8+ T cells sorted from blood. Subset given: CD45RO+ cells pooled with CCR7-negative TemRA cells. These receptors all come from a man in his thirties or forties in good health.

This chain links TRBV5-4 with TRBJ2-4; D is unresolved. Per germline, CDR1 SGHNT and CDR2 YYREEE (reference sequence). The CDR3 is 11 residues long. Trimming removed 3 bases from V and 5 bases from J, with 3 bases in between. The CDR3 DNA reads TGTGCCAGCAGCTCTCAAAACATTCAGTACTTC. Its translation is CASSSQNIQYF.

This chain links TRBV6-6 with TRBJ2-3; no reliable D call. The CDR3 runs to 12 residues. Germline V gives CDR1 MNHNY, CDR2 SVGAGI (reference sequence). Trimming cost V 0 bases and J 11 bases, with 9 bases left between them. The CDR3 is CASSYSTTGQYF. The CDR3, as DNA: TGTGCCAGCAGTTACTCGACAACCGGGCAGTATTTT.

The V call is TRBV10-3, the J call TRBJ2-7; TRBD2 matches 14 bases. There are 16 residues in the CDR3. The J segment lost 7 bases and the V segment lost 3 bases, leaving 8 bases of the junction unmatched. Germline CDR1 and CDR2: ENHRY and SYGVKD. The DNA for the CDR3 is TGTGCCATCAGTGAAATGGTGGGACTAGCGGGAGTGGAGCAGTACTTC. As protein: CAISEMVGLAGVEQYF.

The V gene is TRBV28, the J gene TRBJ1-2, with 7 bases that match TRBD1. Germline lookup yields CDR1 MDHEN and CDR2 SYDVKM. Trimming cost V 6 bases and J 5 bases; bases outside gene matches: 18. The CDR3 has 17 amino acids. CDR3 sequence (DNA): TGTGCCAGCAGCCTCACAGGGGCCCCTTCGGATGAATATGGCTACACCTTC. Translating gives CASSLTGAPSDEYGYTF.

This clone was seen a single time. CDR3 nucleotide sequence: TGTGCCAGCAGCTTTACAGGGGGCGATGAAGCTTTCTTT. It specifies CASSFTGGDEAFF. This rearrangement joins TRBV7-2 to TRBJ1-1, with 9 bases fitting TRBD1. Germline V gene lookup returns CDR1 SGHTA and CDR2 FQGNSA. V dropped 3 bases and J dropped 7; count of bases not matched to a gene: 3. CDR3 length: 13 amino acids.

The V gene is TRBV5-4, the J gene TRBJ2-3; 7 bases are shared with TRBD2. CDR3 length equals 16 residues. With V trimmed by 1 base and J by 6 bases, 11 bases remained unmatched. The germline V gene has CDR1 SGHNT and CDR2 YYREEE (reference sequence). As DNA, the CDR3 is TGTGCCAGCAGCTTGTTCTACAAGCGGGATGATGATACGCAGTATTTT. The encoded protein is CASSLFYKRDDDTQYF.

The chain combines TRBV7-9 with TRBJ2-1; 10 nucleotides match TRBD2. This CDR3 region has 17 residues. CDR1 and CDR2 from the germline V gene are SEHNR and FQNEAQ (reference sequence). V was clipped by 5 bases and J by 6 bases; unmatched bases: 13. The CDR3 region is CASSRTLLAGEGNEQFF. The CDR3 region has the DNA TGTGCCAGCAGCCGAACCCTTCTAGCGGGAGAGGGCAATGAGCAGTTCTTC.

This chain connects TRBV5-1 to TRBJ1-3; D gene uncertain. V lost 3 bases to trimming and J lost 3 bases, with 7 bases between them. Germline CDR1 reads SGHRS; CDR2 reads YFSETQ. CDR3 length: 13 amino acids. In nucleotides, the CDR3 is TGCGCCAGCAGCTCAGACATTGGAAACACCATATATTTT. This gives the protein CASSSDIGNTIYF.

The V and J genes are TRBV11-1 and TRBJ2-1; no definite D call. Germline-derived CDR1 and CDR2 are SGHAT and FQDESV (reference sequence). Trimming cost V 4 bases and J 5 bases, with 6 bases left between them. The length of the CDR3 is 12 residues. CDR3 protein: CASSSLDNEQFF. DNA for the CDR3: TGTGCCAGCAGCTCACTCGACAATGAGCAGTTCTTC.

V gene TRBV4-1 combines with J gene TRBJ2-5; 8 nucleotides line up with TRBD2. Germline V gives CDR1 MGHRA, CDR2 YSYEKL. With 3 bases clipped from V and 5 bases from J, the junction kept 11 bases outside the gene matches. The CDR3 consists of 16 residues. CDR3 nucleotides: TGCGCCAGCAGCCAGGGAGCGGGAGTGGGCTTTGAGACCCAGTACTTC. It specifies CASSQGAGVGFETQYF.

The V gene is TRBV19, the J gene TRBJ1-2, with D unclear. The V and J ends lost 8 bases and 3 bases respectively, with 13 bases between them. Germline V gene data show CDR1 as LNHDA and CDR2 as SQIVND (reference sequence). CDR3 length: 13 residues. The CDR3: CASQTLQYYGYTF. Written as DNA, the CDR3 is TGTGCCAGTCAGACGTTGCAGTACTATGGCTACACCTTC.

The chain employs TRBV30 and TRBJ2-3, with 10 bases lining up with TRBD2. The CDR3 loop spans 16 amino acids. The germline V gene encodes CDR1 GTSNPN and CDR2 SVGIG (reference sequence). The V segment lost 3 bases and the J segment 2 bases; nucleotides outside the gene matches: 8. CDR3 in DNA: TGTGCCTGGAGGCTAGCGGGAGTGGTAGCCACAGATACGCAGTATTTT. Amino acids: CAWRLAGVVATDTQYF.

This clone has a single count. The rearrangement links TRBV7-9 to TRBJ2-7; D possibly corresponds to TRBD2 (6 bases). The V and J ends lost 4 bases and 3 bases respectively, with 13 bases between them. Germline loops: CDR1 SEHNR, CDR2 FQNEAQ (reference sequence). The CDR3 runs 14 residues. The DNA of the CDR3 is TGTGCCAGCAGCTCACGCGGGAATCTCTACGAGCAGTACTTC. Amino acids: CASSSRGNLYEQYF. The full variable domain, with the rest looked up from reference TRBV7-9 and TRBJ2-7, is DTGVSQNPRHKITKRGQNVTFRCDPISEHNRLYWYRQTLGQGPEFLTYFQNEAQLEKSRLLSDRFSAERPKGSFSTLEIQRTEQGDSAMYLCASSSRGNLYEQYFGPGTRLTVT.

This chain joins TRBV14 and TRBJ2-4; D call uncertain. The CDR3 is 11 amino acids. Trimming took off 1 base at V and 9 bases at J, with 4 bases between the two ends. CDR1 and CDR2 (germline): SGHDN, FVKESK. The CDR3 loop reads CASSQVGIQYF. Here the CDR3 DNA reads TGTGCCAGCAGCCAAGTCGGCATTCAGTACTTC.

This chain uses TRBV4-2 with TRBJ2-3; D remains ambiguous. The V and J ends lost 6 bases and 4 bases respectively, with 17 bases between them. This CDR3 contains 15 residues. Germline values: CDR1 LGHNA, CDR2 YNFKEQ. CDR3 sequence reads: CASSYMPSEADTQYF. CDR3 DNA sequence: TGTGCCAGCAGTTATATGCCCAGTGAAGCAGATACGCAGTATTTT.

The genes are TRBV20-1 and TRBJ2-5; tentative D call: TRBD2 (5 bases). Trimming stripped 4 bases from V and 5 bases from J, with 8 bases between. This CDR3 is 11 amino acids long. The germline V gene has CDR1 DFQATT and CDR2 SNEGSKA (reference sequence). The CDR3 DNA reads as TGCAGTGCTAAAAGGAGGGAGACCCAGTACTTC. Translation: CSAKRRETQYF.

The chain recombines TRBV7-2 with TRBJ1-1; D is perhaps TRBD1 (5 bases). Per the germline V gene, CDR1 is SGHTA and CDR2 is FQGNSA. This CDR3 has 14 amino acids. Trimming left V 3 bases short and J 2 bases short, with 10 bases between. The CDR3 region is CASSLSGPNTEAFF. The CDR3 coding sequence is TGTGCCAGCAGCTTGTCGGGGCCAAACACTGAAGCTTTCTTT.

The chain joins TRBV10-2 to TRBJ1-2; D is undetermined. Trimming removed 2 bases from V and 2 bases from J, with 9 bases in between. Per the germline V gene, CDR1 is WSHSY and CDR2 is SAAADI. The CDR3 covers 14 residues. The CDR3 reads CASSEGTLNYGYTF. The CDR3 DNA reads TGCGCCAGCAGTGAGGGCACCTTAAACTATGGCTACACCTTC.

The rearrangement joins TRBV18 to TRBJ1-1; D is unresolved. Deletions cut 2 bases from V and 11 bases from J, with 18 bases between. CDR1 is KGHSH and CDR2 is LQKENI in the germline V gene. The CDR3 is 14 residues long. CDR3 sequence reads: CASSPGFGKGGAFF. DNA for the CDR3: TGTGCCAGCTCACCAGGTTTCGGAAAGGGTGGGGCTTTCTTT.

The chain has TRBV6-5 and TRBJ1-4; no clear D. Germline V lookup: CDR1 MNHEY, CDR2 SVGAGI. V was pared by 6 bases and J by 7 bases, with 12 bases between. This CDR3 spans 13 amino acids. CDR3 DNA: TGTGCCAGCAGCGGAGCTGTGGGTGAAAAACTGTTTTTT. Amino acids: CASSGAVGEKLFF.

CDR3: CAWSVKGSGNTIYF. DNA of the CDR3: TGTGCCTGGAGTGTTAAGGGGTCTGGAAACACCATATATTTT. The chain couples TRBV30 to TRBJ1-3, with a weak D call TRBD1 (5 bases). CDR3 length equals 14 residues. The V gene's germline CDR1 is GTSNPN and CDR2 SVGIG (reference sequence). Trimming cost V 0 bases and J 1 base, with 7 bases left between them.

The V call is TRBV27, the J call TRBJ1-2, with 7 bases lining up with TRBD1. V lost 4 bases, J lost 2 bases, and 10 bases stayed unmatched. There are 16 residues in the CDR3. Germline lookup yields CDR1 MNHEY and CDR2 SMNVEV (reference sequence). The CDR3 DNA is TGTGCCAGCAGTTCCCGTGCGCGGACAGGCAACTATGGCTACACCTTC. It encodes CASSSRARTGNYGYTF.

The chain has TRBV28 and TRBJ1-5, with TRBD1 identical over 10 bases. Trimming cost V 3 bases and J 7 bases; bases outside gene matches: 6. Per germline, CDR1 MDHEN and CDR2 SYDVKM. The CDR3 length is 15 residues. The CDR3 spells CASSLGQGFGQPQHF. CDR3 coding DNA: TGTGCCAGCAGTTTGGGACAGGGGTTCGGGCAGCCCCAGCATTTT.

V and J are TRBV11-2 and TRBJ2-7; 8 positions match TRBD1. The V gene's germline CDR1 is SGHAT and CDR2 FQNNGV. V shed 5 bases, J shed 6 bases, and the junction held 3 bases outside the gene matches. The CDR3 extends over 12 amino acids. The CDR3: CASSETGGEQYF. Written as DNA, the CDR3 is TGTGCCAGCAGCGAAACAGGGGGCGAGCAGTACTTC.

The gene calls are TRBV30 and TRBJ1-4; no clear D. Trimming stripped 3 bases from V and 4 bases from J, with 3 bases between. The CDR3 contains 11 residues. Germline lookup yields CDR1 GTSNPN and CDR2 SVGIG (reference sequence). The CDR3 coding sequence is TGTGCCTGGAGGAATAATGAAAAACTGTTTTTT. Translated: CAWRNNEKLFF. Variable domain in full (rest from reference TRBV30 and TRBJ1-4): SQTIHQWPATLVQPVGSPLSLECTVEGTSNPNLYWYRQAAGRGLQLLFYSVGIGQISSEVPQNLSASRPQDRQFILSSKKLLLSDSGFYLCAWRNNEKLFFGSGTQLSVL.

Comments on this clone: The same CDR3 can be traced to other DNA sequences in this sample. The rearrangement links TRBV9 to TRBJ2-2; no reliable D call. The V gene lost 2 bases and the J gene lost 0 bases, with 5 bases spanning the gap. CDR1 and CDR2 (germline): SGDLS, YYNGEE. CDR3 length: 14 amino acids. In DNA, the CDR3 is TGTGCCAGCAGCGTGGATCCGAACACCGGGGAGCTGTTTTTT. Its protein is CASSVDPNTGELFF.

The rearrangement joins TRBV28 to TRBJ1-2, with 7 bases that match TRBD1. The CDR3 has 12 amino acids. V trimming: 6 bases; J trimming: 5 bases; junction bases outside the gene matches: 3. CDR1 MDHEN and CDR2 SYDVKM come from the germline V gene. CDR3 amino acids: CASSPRGYGYTF. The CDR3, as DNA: TGTGCCAGCAGCCCCAGGGGGTATGGCTACACCTTC.